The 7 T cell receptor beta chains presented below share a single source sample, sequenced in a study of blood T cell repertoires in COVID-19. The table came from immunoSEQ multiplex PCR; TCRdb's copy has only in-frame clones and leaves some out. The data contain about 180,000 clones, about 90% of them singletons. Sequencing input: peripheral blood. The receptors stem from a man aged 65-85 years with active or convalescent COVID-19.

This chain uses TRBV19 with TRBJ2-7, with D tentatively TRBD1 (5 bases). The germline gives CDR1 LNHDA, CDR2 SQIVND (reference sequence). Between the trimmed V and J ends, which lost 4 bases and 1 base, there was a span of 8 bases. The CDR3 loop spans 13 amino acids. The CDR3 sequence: CASSRDSSYEQYF. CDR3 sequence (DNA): TGTGCCAGTAGTAGAGACAGTTCCTACGAGCAGTACTTC.

The CDR3 loop reads CASSGPGQGADYGYTF. The CDR3 nucleotides read TGTGCCAGCAGTGGACCCGGACAGGGGGCGGACTATGGCTACACCTTC. The chain joins TRBV28 to TRBJ1-2; 11 nucleotides align to TRBD1. The germline V gene has CDR1 MDHEN and CDR2 SYDVKM. This CDR3 region has 16 residues. The V segment lost 5 bases and the J segment 3 bases; nucleotides outside the gene matches: 8.

The CDR3 sequence: CASSHAGGELFF. CDR3 nucleotides: TGTGCCAGCAGCCACGCCGGCGGGGAGCTGTTTTTT. The chain links TRBV3-1 (or the pseudogene TRBV3-2) to TRBJ2-2; no reliable D call. Trimming removed 3 bases at V and 7 bases at J, with 6 bases between. The germline V gene has CDR1 LGHDT and CDR2 YNNKEL (reference sequence). The CDR3 is made up of 12 amino acids.

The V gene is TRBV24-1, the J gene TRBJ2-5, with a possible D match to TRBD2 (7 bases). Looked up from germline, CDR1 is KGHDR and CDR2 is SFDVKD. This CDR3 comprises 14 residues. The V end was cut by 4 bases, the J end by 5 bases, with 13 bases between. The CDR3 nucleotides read TGTGCCACCAGTGAGGGGGGGCCGGGGGAGACCCAGTACTTC. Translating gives CATSEGGPGETQYF.

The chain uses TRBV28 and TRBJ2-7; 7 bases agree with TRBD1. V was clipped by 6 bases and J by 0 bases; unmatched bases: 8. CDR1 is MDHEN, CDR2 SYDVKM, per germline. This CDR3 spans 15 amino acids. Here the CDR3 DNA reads TGTGCCAGCAGGGAGAGGGGGCCCCTCTCCTACGAGCAGTACTTC. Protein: CASRERGPLSYEQYF.

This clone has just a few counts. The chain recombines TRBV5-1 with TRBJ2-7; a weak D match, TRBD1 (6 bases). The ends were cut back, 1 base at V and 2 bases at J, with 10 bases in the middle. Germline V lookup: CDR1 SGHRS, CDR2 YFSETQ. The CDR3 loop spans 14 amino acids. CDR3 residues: CASSLIPGAYEQYF. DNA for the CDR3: TGCGCCAGCAGCTTGATCCCAGGGGCCTACGAGCAGTACTTC.

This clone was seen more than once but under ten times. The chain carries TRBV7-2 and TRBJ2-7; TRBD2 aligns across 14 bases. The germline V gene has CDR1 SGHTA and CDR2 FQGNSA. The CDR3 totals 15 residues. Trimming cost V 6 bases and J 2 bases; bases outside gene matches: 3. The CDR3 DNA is TGTGCCAGCAGGCAGGGACTAGCGGGGGCCTACGAGCAGTACTTC. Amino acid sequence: CASRQGLAGAYEQYF.